This T cell receptor beta chain was found in a study of blood T cell repertoires in COVID-19. Study summary: Sites across the United States, Italy and Spain contributed samples from acute and convalescent COVID-19.

The germline gives CDR1 SGHTS, CDR2 YDEGEE. This CDR3 contains 15 residues. The J segment lost 5 bases and the V segment lost 4 bases, leaving 10 bases of the junction unmatched. Authors' data handling: Estimation of nucleated cell counts was performed using reference gene primer amplification. Here immunoSEQ multiplex PCR was the method, and the copy in TCRdb shows in-frame clones only, minus some. V, J and clone size derive from that table, while D and trimming were established from the DNA sequence. Of under 300,000 clones listed, about nine tenths were seen once; the top ten hold 3.5% to 4.5%. The specimen was peripheral blood. The clonotype comes from a middle-aged woman with acute or convalescent COVID-19. The rearrangement links TRBV5-8 to TRBJ2-5; 8 nucleotides agree with TRBD1. CDR3 coding DNA: TGTGCCAGCAGCCCCCAGGGGGCGGCACGGGAGACCCAGTACTTC. Translating gives CASSPQGAARETQYF.